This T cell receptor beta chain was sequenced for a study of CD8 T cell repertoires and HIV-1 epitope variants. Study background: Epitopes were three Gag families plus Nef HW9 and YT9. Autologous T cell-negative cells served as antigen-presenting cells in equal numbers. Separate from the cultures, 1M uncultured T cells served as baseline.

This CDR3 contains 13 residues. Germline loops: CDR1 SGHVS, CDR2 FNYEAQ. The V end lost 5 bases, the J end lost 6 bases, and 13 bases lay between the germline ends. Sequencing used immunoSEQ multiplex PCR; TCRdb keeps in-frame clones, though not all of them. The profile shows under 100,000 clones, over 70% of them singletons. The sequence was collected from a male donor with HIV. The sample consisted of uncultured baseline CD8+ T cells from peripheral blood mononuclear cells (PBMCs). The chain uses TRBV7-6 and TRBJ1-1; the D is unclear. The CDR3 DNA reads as TGTGCCAGCAGCCCAAGCCAGAGGGCTGAAGCTTTCTTT. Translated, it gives CASSPSQRAEAFF.